Following are 20 T cell receptor beta chains from one sample sequenced in a study of blood T cell repertoires in COVID-19. This table comes from immunoSEQ multiplex PCR, and its TCRdb copy is limited to in-frame clones, with some not included. The table lists 200,000 to 250,000 clones, roughly 87% of them singletons, with roughly 12% in the top ten. The sequenced sample consisted of peripheral blood. Every receptor here comes from a woman aged 18 to 35 who had recovered from COVID-19.

This rearrangement joins TRBV4-3 to TRBJ1-1, with D possibly being TRBD1 (5 bases). The CDR3 extends over 13 amino acids. V gave up 2 bases and J gave up 11 bases, with 15 bases separating them. Germline V gives CDR1 LGHNA, CDR2 YSLEER. The CDR3 loop reads CASSQTQTASAFF. DNA of the CDR3: TGCGCCAGCAGCCAAACCCAGACAGCTTCGGCTTTCTTT.

The V gene is TRBV2, the J gene TRBJ2-3; D not certain. V dropped 1 base and J dropped 1 base, with 12 bases sitting between them. Per the germline V gene, CDR1 is SNHLY and CDR2 is FYNNEI. The CDR3 totals 16 residues. CDR3 DNA sequence: TGTGCCAGCAGTGAAGTCATCAGTACAGGCACAGATACGCAGTATTTT. It is translated as CASSEVISTGTDTQYF.

This chain uses TRBV5-4 with TRBJ2-1, with 7 bases lining up with TRBD2. J lost 9 bases, V lost 4 bases, and 4 bases had no gene match. The CDR3 extends over 12 amino acids. CDR1 and CDR2 from the germline V gene are SGHNT and YYREEE (reference sequence). In DNA form, the CDR3 reads TGTGCCAGCAGCGCCTTAGCGGGTGAGCAGTTCTTC. This encodes CASSALAGEQFF.

The V gene is TRBV19, the J gene TRBJ2-2; 9 nucleotides match TRBD2. The J segment lost 1 base and the V segment lost 3 bases, leaving 9 bases of the junction unmatched. The CDR3 runs to 18 residues. Germline V gene data show CDR1 as LNHDA and CDR2 as SQIVND (reference sequence). CDR3 loop: CASSIPGGRARNTGELFF. The CDR3 bases are TGTGCCAGTAGTATTCCGGGCGGGAGGGCCCGGAACACCGGGGAGCTGTTTTTT.

The rearrangement links TRBV7-9 to TRBJ1-2; D is uncertain. Trimming took 8 bases from V and 6 from J, leaving 13 bases between them. The germline CDR1 and CDR2 sequences are SEHNR and FQNEAQ (reference sequence). The CDR3 has 12 amino acids. CDR3 in DNA: TGTGCCAGCCTTTCCCCCCCCGATGGCTACACCTTC. As protein: CASLSPPDGYTF.

V usage is TRBV4-3 and J usage is TRBJ2-2; D unclear. Trimming removed 0 bases at V and 13 bases at J, with 9 bases between. Germline loops: CDR1 LGHNA, CDR2 YSLEER. The CDR3 sequence is 12 residues long. The chain's CDR3 is CASSQDGGRLFF. The CDR3 DNA reads as TGCGCCAGCAGCCAAGATGGCGGTAGGCTGTTTTTT.

The rearrangement uses TRBV20-1 and TRBJ2-1, with 9 bases matching TRBD2. The CDR3 totals 16 residues. J was trimmed by 3 bases and V by 3 bases; bases with no gene match: 9. The germline V gene encodes CDR1 DFQATT and CDR2 SNEGSKA (reference sequence). CDR3 nucleotides: TGCAGTGCTAGTCCGACCCGCGGGAGGGACTACAATGAGCAGTTCTTC. Translating it yields CSASPTRGRDYNEQFF.

J is TRBJ2-7 and V is TRBV4-1; 7 bases fit TRBD2. V was pared by 3 bases and J by 2 bases, with 10 bases of the junction left unmatched. The CDR3 length is 16 residues. Per the germline V gene, CDR1 is MGHRA and CDR2 is YSYEKL. This CDR3 is CASSHPPSGGAYEQYF. The CDR3 coding sequence is TGCGCCAGCAGCCACCCCCCGTCGGGAGGCGCCTACGAGCAGTACTTC.

This chain uses TRBV27 with TRBJ2-7, with 9 bases aligning to TRBD1. Germline V CDR1 and CDR2: MNHEY, SMNVEV (reference sequence). The CDR3 sequence is 15 residues long. The junction had 10 bases not matched to a gene; V was cut back by 7 bases and J by 3 bases. CDR3 bases: TGTGCCAGCACTGAAACCGGGACAGGGAACTACGAGCAGTACTTC. It codes for CASTETGTGNYEQYF.

This clone was seen just once. The chain joins TRBV29-1 to TRBJ1-2; 9 nucleotides agree with TRBD1. CDR1 SQVTM and CDR2 ANQGSEA come from the germline V gene. V lost 6 bases, J lost 4 bases, and 9 bases stayed unmatched. The CDR3 runs 14 residues. CDR3 nucleotides: TGCAGCGTCGCTAAAGGACAGGGGTCCTATGGCTACACCTTC. Translation gives CSVAKGQGSYGYTF.

This clone was seen a single time. The chain is built from TRBV6-1 and TRBJ2-3; 10 positions match TRBD2. Trimming removed 2 bases from V and 2 bases from J; junction bases left unmatched: 4. Germline V gene data show CDR1 as MNHNS and CDR2 as SASEGT. The CDR3 is 16 amino acids. The CDR3 DNA is TGTGCCAGCAGTGAATCTAGCGGGGGCATCACAGATACGCAGTATTTT. Translated: CASSESSGGITDTQYF.

The chain joins TRBV7-9 to TRBJ2-7; tentative D call: TRBD1 (6 bases). From germline, CDR1 is SEHNR and CDR2 FQNEAQ (reference sequence). The CDR3 is 12 amino acids. V gave up 4 bases and J gave up 5 bases, with 9 bases separating them. The CDR3 DNA sequence: TGTGCCAGCAGCTCCGGGACAAACGAGCAGTACTTC. Amino acid sequence: CASSSGTNEQYF.

The chain links TRBV5-6 to TRBJ2-3, with 9 bases identical to TRBD2. CDR1 is SGHDT, CDR2 YYEEEE, per germline. CDR3 size: 16 residues. The V segment lost 3 bases and the J segment 1 base; nucleotides outside the gene matches: 6. The CDR3 reads CASSSVAGAGTDTQYF. The DNA for the CDR3 is TGTGCCAGCAGCTCCGTAGCGGGAGCGGGCACAGATACGCAGTATTTT.

The CDR3 reads CASSLWLAGVDTQYF. The CDR3, as DNA: TGTGCCAGCAGCTTGTGGCTAGCGGGAGTGGATACGCAGTATTTT. The genes are TRBV5-5 and TRBJ2-3, with 10 bases that match TRBD2. CDR1 and CDR2 (germline): SGHKS, YYEKEE (reference sequence). There are 15 residues in the CDR3. V shed 1 base and J 6 bases; nucleotides not matched to a gene: 5.

V usage is TRBV29-1 and J usage is TRBJ1-1, with a weak D call TRBD1 (5 bases). Deletions cut 7 bases from V and 5 bases from J, with 14 bases between. The CDR3 loop spans 12 amino acids. Germline V gene sequence: CDR1 SQVTM, CDR2 ANQGSEA. DNA for the CDR3: TGCAGCGATTCGGGGGTATTGACTGAAGCTTTCTTT. This sequence encodes CSDSGVLTEAFF.

The V gene is TRBV19, the J gene TRBJ2-7, with D possibly being TRBD1 (5 bases). V was trimmed by 5 bases and J by 3 bases, leaving 11 bases between them. Germline-derived CDR1 and CDR2 are LNHDA and SQIVND (reference sequence). The CDR3 sequence is 13 residues long. This chain's CDR3 is CASSAGRVYEQYF. The CDR3 region has the DNA TGTGCCAGTAGTGCCGGCAGGGTCTACGAGCAGTACTTC.

The chain combines TRBV6-2 or TRBV6-3 with TRBJ2-1, with 9 bases fitting TRBD2. The CDR3 contains 17 residues. J gave up 0 bases and V 4 bases, and 7 bases lay outside the gene matches. Germline V CDR1 and CDR2: MNHEY, SVGEGT. CDR3 protein: CASSSIISGSSYNEQFF. The CDR3 nucleotides read TGTGCCAGCAGTTCTATTATTAGCGGGAGCTCCTACAATGAGCAGTTCTTC.

V is TRBV7-3 and J is TRBJ2-5; 8 bases agree with TRBD2. Germline CDR1 and CDR2: SGHTA and FQGTGA. V was clipped by 5 bases and J by 4 bases; unmatched bases: 3. The length of the CDR3 is 13 residues. CDR3 amino acids: CASSGTSGETQYF. The CDR3 DNA follows: TGTGCCAGCAGCGGGACTAGTGGAGAGACCCAGTACTTC. Full variable domain (rest looked up from reference TRBV7-3 and TRBJ2-5): GAGVSQTPSNKVTEKGKYVELRCDPISGHTALYWYRQSLGQGPEFLIYFQGTGAADDSGLPNDRFFAVRPEGSVSTLKIQRTERGDSAVYLCASSGTSGETQYFGPGTRLLVL.

The rearrangement uses TRBV5-1 and TRBJ1-1; tentatively, D is TRBD1 (6 bases). Germline assignment: CDR1 SGHRS and CDR2 YFSETQ. CDR3 length equals 14 residues. Trimming cost V 0 bases and J 1 base, with 7 bases left between them. The CDR3 protein is CASSLVGQNTEAFF. CDR3 in DNA: TGCGCCAGCAGCTTGGTGGGACAGAACACTGAAGCTTTCTTT.

The chain couples TRBV7-7 to TRBJ2-3; D is ambiguous. This CDR3 is 12 amino acids long. Germline assignment: CDR1 SSHAT and CDR2 FNYEAQ (reference sequence). Trimming removed 5 bases from V and 4 bases from J, with 7 bases in between. Here the CDR3 DNA reads TGTGCCAGCAGCCCTCCCTCAGATACGCAGTATTTT. Translating it yields CASSPPSDTQYF.